The subject of this entry is one T cell receptor (beta chain). CDR3 length: 14 residues. CDR1 WSHSY and CDR2 SAAADI come from the germline V gene. The germline V and J ends were trimmed by 6 bases and 0 bases, with 12 bases remaining between them. This sample is drawn from a study of OX40 agonist ivuxolimab in advanced cancers. Measured with immunoSEQ multiplex PCR; TCRdb has only the in-frame clones, and not every one. The profile shows about 68,000 clones, roughly 80% of them singletons. The timepoints at which blood was sampled were baseline, cycle 4 day 1, and cycle 7 day 1. This specimen was CD4+ or CD8+ T cells sorted from blood, taken in a trial of the OX40 agonist ivuxolimab. The chain is built from TRBV10-2 and TRBJ2-7; no definite D call. The source is an adult with an advanced solid tumor such as melanoma, head and neck, liver or kidney cancer. The DNA for the CDR3 is TGCGCCAGCAGCGTTGACGGAAGCTCCTACGAGCAGTACTTC. Its translation: CASSVDGSSYEQYF.